The 7 T cell receptor beta chains in this list originate from one sample, sequenced in a study of Ad26.COV2.S vaccination and SARS-CoV-2 variants (dated by TCRdb to the early 2020s). The method was the immunoSEQ multiplex PCR assay. In its TCRdb copy, this immuneACCESS table keeps in-frame sequences only and misses some clones. Where compared with another copy, unresolved V genes explain less than half of these, and the others have no known cause. The sample table records roughly 380,000 clones; about 90% of these occur just once. 3.9% of the sample is in the top ten clones. The time point label, read with the paper, signifies: individuals recovered from natural SARS-CoV-2 infection. Sample: peripheral blood, taken after recovery from COVID-19. These receptor sequences come from a human donor who had recovered from COVID-19.

The V call is TRBV11-2, the J call TRBJ2-3, with 14 nucleotides matching TRBD2. Trimming at V came to 5 bases and at J to 6 bases, leaving 10 bases not matched to a gene. CDR3 length: 17 amino acids. Germline assignment: CDR1 SGHAT and CDR2 FQNNGV. In DNA, the CDR3 is TGTGCCAGCAGCCCCTTGACTAGCGGGGGGGCCCGGGATACGCAGTATTTT. This codes for CASSPLTSGGARDTQYF.

The rearrangement joins TRBV29-1 to TRBJ1-4; D may be TRBD1 (5 bases). The V end lost 4 bases, the J end lost 8 bases, and 14 bases lay between the germline ends. The CDR3 runs to 13 residues. Germline V lookup: CDR1 SQVTM, CDR2 ANQGSEA. CDR3 sequence reads: CSVGARVDEKLFF. Written as DNA, the CDR3 is TGCAGCGTTGGAGCCAGGGTTGACGAAAAACTGTTTTTT.

V usage is TRBV9 and J usage is TRBJ1-1; D might be TRBD1 (5 bases). The germline V gene has CDR1 SGDLS and CDR2 YYNGEE. V dropped 0 bases and J dropped 5 bases, with 11 bases sitting between them. CDR3 length: 14 amino acids. CDR3 coding DNA: TGTGCCAGCAGCGTAGGGGTCAAGGGGACTGAAGCTTTCTTT. As protein: CASSVGVKGTEAFF.

The gene calls are TRBV5-8 and TRBJ2-3, with D uncertain. Trimming took off 0 bases at V and 4 bases at J, with 9 bases between the two ends. The CDR3 length is 14 residues. Germline CDR1 is SGHTS and CDR2 is YDEGEE. The CDR3 is CASSLAQAPDTQYF. The CDR3 DNA reads as TGTGCCAGCAGCTTGGCCCAGGCCCCAGATACGCAGTATTTT.

This chain links TRBV6-5 with TRBJ1-2; 11 nucleotides match TRBD1. CDR1 MNHEY and CDR2 SVGAGI come from the germline V gene. This CDR3 comprises 14 residues. The V and J ends lost 5 bases and 8 bases, in that order; junction bases with no gene match: 7. The CDR3 nucleotides are TGTGCCAGCAGTAGGGACAGGGGGTTCACAGGCTACACCTTC. This translates into CASSRDRGFTGYTF.

The chain has TRBV5-1 and TRBJ1-2, with D possibly TRBD1 on 6 matching bases. V dropped 3 bases and J dropped 8 bases, with 14 bases sitting between them. Germline-derived CDR1 and CDR2 are SGHRS and YFSETQ. The CDR3 runs to 13 residues. The CDR3, as DNA: TGCGCCAGCAGCTCGACTGACAGGTCCGGCTACACCTTC. Protein: CASSSTDRSGYTF. The full variable domain, with the rest looked up from reference TRBV5-1 and TRBJ1-2, is KAGVTQTPRYLIKTRGQQVTLSCSPISGHRSVSWYQQTPGQGLQFLFEYFSETQRNKGNFPGRFSGRQFSNSRSEMNVSTLELGDSALYLCASSSTDRSGYTFGSGTRLTVV.

The rearrangement uses TRBV7-3 and TRBJ2-3; 7 positions agree with TRBD1. The ends lost 5 bases at V and 1 base at J; junction bases unmatched: 9. The germline CDR1 and CDR2 sequences are SGHTA and FQGTGA. The CDR3 runs 16 residues. The CDR3 spells CASSIGQAPGTDTQYF. The CDR3, as DNA: TGTGCCAGCAGCATAGGACAGGCACCTGGCACAGATACGCAGTATTTT.